A single sample is the source of the 9 T cell receptor beta chains below, sequenced in a study of long-term antiretroviral therapy in people with HIV. The immunoSEQ assay was v3.0, run at survey level. This table comes from immunoSEQ multiplex PCR, and its TCRdb copy is limited to in-frame clones, with some not included. The sample lists some 28,000 clones; approximately 95% were seen once. The starting material was unsorted PBMCs, obtained 5.3 years after starting antiretroviral therapy. All receptors derive from a man aged 45-65 years with HIV.

The chain is built from TRBV30 and TRBJ1-4; 10 bases match TRBD1. V lost 2 bases, J lost 8 bases, and 11 bases stayed unmatched. Germline assignment: CDR1 GTSNPN and CDR2 SVGIG (reference sequence). The CDR3 extends over 16 amino acids. In DNA form, the CDR3 reads TGTGCCTGGAGTTCCCTCGACAGGGGGCGAGAGGAAAAACTGTTTTTT. It codes for CAWSSLDRGREEKLFF.

J is TRBJ2-7 and V is TRBV11-2; 10 nucleotides match TRBD1. Germline V lookup: CDR1 SGHAT, CDR2 FQNNGV. CDR3 length: 16 residues. V shed 1 base, J shed 2 bases, and the junction held 5 bases outside the gene matches. The CDR3 loop reads CASSLASGTGAYEQYF. The CDR3 bases are TGTGCCAGCAGCTTAGCCTCCGGGACAGGGGCCTACGAGCAGTACTTC.

This chain uses TRBV19 with TRBJ2-7, with D perhaps matching TRBD1 (6 bases). The CDR3 has 15 residues. Looked up from germline, CDR1 is LNHDA and CDR2 is SQIVND (reference sequence). Trimming took off 3 bases at V and 3 bases at J, with 15 bases between the two ends. The DNA of the CDR3 is TGTGCCAGTAGTATCGTGGCAGGGGAACGCTACGAGCAGTACTTC. Encoded protein: CASSIVAGERYEQYF. The variable domain in full, completed from reference TRBV19 and TRBJ2-7, reads DGGITQSPKYLFRKEGQNVTLSCEQNLNHDAMYWYRQDPGQGLRLIYYSQIVNDFQKGDIAEGYSVSREKKESFPLTVTSAQKNPTAFYLCASSIVAGERYEQYFGPGTRLTVT.

This chain links TRBV2 with TRBJ2-5, with 9 nucleotides matching TRBD1. The germline CDR1 and CDR2 sequences are SNHLY and FYNNEI. V was clipped by 4 bases and J by 4 bases; unmatched bases: 7. The CDR3 loop spans 15 amino acids. CDR3 bases: TGTGCCAGCAGTGTATTGACAGGGGGAGGAGAGACCCAGTACTTC. Translation: CASSVLTGGGETQYF.

This sequence joins TRBV13 and TRBJ2-3, with a weak D call TRBD2 (7 bases). Germline V lookup: CDR1 PRHDT, CDR2 FYEKMQ (reference sequence). Trimming shortened V by 5 bases and J by 2 bases, and 20 bases separated the two germline ends. This CDR3 spans 17 amino acids. CDR3 amino acids: CASSLKEGGRLTDTQYF. In DNA form, the CDR3 reads TGTGCCAGCAGCCTTAAAGAGGGGGGGAGACTCACAGATACGCAGTATTTT.

The V gene is TRBV2, the J gene TRBJ2-3, with D unresolved. Trimming removed 5 bases at V and 0 bases at J, with 6 bases between. The CDR3 covers 13 residues. Germline V gene sequence: CDR1 SNHLY, CDR2 FYNNEI. The CDR3 sequence: CASSYPSTDTQYF. Written as DNA, the CDR3 is TGTGCCAGCAGTTACCCTAGCACAGATACGCAGTATTTT.

V gene TRBV11-2 combines with J gene TRBJ2-5; a possible D gene is TRBD1 (6 bases). V dropped 6 bases and J dropped 5 bases, with 13 bases sitting between them. The CDR3 extends over 13 amino acids. Germline V gives CDR1 SGHAT, CDR2 FQNNGV. CDR3 sequence (DNA): TGTGCCAGCAGTATCCAGGGGCGGGAGACCCAGTACTTC. Protein sequence: CASSIQGRETQYF.

The rearrangement links TRBV6-5 to TRBJ1-6; D remains ambiguous. Germline V CDR1 and CDR2: MNHEY, SVGAGI. V lost 3 bases to trimming and J lost 13 bases, with 16 bases between them. This CDR3 comprises 14 residues. CDR3 sequence: CASSYDGSRPPLHF. CDR3 DNA sequence: TGTGCCAGCAGTTATGACGGGAGCCGCCCCCCCCTCCACTTT.

The CDR3 reads CASSELTGGRGQPQHF. CDR3 bases: TGTGCCAGCAGTGAATTAACAGGGGGACGAGGTCAGCCCCAGCATTTT. The chain couples TRBV6-1 to TRBJ1-5; 8 nucleotides match TRBD1. CDR1 and CDR2 from the germline V gene are MNHNS and SASEGT. Trimming cost V 2 bases and J 6 bases; bases outside gene matches: 9. CDR3 size: 16 residues.